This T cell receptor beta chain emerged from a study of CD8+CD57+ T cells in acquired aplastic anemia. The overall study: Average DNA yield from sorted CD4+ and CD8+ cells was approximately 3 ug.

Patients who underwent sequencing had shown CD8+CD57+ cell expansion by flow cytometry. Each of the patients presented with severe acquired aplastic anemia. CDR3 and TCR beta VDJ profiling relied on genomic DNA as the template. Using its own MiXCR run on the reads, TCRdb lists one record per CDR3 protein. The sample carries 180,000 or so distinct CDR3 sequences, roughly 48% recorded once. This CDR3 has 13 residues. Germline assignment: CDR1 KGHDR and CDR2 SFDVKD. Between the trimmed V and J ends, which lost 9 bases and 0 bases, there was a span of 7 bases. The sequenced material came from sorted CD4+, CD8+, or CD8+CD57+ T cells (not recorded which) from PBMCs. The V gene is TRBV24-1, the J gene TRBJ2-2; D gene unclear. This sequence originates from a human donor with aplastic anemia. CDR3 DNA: TGTGCCACCTTTGGGACGAACACCGGGGAGCTGTTTTTT. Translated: CATFGTNTGELFF.